A selection of T cell receptor beta chains follows, all from one sample in a study of T-cell memory formation after mild COVID-19. TCRdb re-called the 5' RACE reads through MiXCR, storing one row per CDR3 protein. The sample holds around 450,000 distinct CDR3 sequences, 15% to 20% seen once. Sequenced sample: PBMCs or a T cell subset sorted from them (not recorded which). The receptors stem from an adult woman who had mild COVID-19 (a few samples of this study predate the infection). Cell type and time point are not known. Each CDR3 is given with its conserved first and last residue.

V,J,length,CDR3
TRBV29-1,TRBJ2-5,15,CSVVESAAGQETQYF
TRBV2,TRBJ2-7,15,CASSEDIGQGYEQYF
TRBV20-1,TRBJ1-1,16,CSASRGGPSLNTEAFF
TRBV12-3/TRBV12-4,TRBJ2-3,15,CASSLGVASRDTQYF
TRBV20-1,TRBJ1-3,17,CSARSKGTVSSGNTIYF
TRBV5-1,TRBJ2-5,16,CASSLRLAGVQETQYF
TRBV5-5,TRBJ2-2,17,CASSNLLLGGPTGELFF
TRBV5-1,TRBJ2-7,15,CASSLEPGWSGEQYF
TRBV29-1,TRBJ2-7,14,CSVATPGAGFEQYF
TRBV25-1,TRBJ2-2,13,CASRETGAGELFF
TRBV7-9,TRBJ1-1,15,CASSLGDRAGTEAFF
TRBV5-1,TRBJ1-3,16,CASSLDWGTSGNTIYF
TRBV4-3,TRBJ2-3,17,CASSRLKGLAGTDTQYF
TRBV6-5,TRBJ2-2,21,CASRVLAGAFPSRPNTGELFF
TRBV5-1,TRBJ1-1,22,CASSLWGTEWPTNRGKNTEAFF
TRBV12-3/TRBV12-4,TRBJ1-4,12,CASSSGSEKLFF
TRBV29-1,TRBJ1-5,13,CSVGQGPNQPQHF
TRBV7-9,TRBJ1-2,15,CASSLGGTGESGYTF
TRBV12-3/TRBV12-4,TRBJ2-2,14,CASRRQGNTGELFF
TRBV12-3/TRBV12-4,TRBJ2-7,16,CASTPRAGGLSYEQYF
TRBV7-9,TRBJ2-1,15,CASSALGQYYNEQFF
TRBV6-6,TRBJ2-1,18,CASSWSPKGTSSYNEQFF
TRBV5-4,TRBJ2-7,14,CASSLGLAASPQYF
TRBV7-3,TRBJ1-2,14,CASSSGQKAYGYTF
TRBV20-1,TRBJ1-3,12,CSARSAGNTIYF
TRBV13,TRBJ1-1,16,CASSKRGGQGFAEAFF
TRBV20-1,TRBJ2-7,14,CSGMGHRETYEQYF
TRBV7-2,TRBJ1-5,14,CASSLFGVDQPQHF
TRBV18,TRBJ2-7,14,CASSTSKDSYEQYF
TRBV7-7,TRBJ2-5,15,CASSPSGHSQETQYF
TRBV19,TRBJ1-1,13,CASSGPIGVGAFF
TRBV2,TRBJ1-1,12,CASSNIRREAFF
TRBV5-1,TRBJ2-3,16,CASSFGAGGSTDTQYF
TRBV20-1,TRBJ2-7,14,CSARNRDQFYEQYF
TRBV5-6,TRBJ2-7,13,CASSIWGSVEQYF
TRBV6-2/TRBV6-3,TRBJ2-1,13,CASSYLGSNEQFF
TRBV18,TRBJ2-7,18,CASSLTHRAARGPYEQYF
TRBV7-3,TRBJ1-6,13,CASSHGGFSPLHF
TRBV29-1,TRBJ2-7,15,CSVVDPGTLAYEQYF
TRBV6-5,TRBJ2-7,12,CASSGALYEQYF
TRBV5-1,TRBJ1-1,13,CASSLGTKAEAFF
TRBV5-8,TRBJ1-1,15,CASRRLQGSGTEAFF
TRBV4-2,TRBJ2-7,16,CASSQEGLLRTYEQYF
TRBV20-1,TRBJ2-4,14,CSATLGPSKNIQYF
TRBV18,TRBJ1-2,12,CASSPSPYGYTF
TRBV20-1,TRBJ2-1,16,CSARDPGLAGYNEQFF
TRBV6-1,TRBJ2-5,15,CASSGGGGVSETQYF
TRBV4-1,TRBJ1-2,17,CASSQDDAGGWGYGYTF
TRBV7-9,TRBJ2-6,15,CASSSYDSGANVLTF
TRBV7-6,TRBJ2-6,17,CASSPIIVARGANVLTF
TRBV6-5,TRBJ2-7,16,CASSSPRGQGSYEQYF
TRBV27,TRBJ2-7,14,CASSWGTHTYEQYF
TRBV19,TRBJ1-2,14,CASSALSLLYGYTF
TRBV18,TRBJ2-7,15,CASSPRIAGNGEQYF
TRBV7-9,TRBJ1-1,12,CATFEGGTEAFF
TRBV30,TRBJ2-7,13,CAWSRDRAIEQYF
TRBV11-1,TRBJ2-7,11,CASSLAGSVGF
TRBV7-3,TRBJ2-3,15,CASSRRPSSTDTQYF
TRBV20-1,TRBJ2-7,12,CSANHGGYEQYF
TRBV30,TRBJ2-7,11,CAWSQAYEQYF